Detailed here is one T cell receptor (beta chain). Its antigen is not identified. Germline-derived CDR1 and CDR2 are MDHEN and SYDVKM. J was trimmed by 4 bases and V by 4 bases; bases with no gene match: 13. This CDR3 is built from 18 residues. TCRdb processed the reads anew with MiXCR; each CDR3 protein has one entry. Of some 940,000 distinct CDR3 sequences in the sample, around 31% are singletons; the top ten hold about 14%. This sample stems from a study of T cell repertoires in cytomegalovirus infection. This sequence was found in a human donor in good health (CMV status not recorded). Some clones in this sample may be carry-over from other donors' samples. The chain carries TRBV28 and TRBJ2-3; 11 bases are a match to TRBD2. The starting material was cultured CD8+ T cells from PBMCs, obtained from culture after CMV antigen stimulation. The CDR3 here is CASSWGTSGFTVADTQYF. The CDR3 nucleotides read TGTGCCAGCAGTTGGGGGACTAGCGGCTTTACAGTGGCAGATACGCAGTATTTT.